This is a list of T cell receptor beta chains from one sample in a study of CD8 T cells in Susac syndrome. In TCRdb, the immunoSEQ multiplex PCR reads were re-called with MiXCR into one record per CDR3 protein. The data show about 150,000 distinct CDR3 sequences, about 94% seen once. The sequencing sample was made of CD4+ T cells from PBMCs. These receptors originate from a human donor with multiple sclerosis. The CDR3 runs from the conserved cysteine through the conserved F or W. Each record gives: CDR3 length, V gene, J gene, clone size, D gene, CDR3 DNA, CDR3 protein. The D gene is left open where the match is weak. The listing skips clone size in some rows; elsewhere it reads once, few, many or a size class.

>14|TRBV12-3/TRBV12-4|TRBJ1-1|NA|TRBD1
TGTGCCAGCAAGGTTAGGGGGCTAGTCACTGAAGCTTTCTTT
CASKVRGLVTEAFF
>18|TRBV7-9|TRBJ1-1|NA|NA
TGTGCCAGCAGCCCTAGGGGGGCCGGGACGGTCGTGTACACTGAAGCTTTCTTT
CASSPRGAGTVVYTEAFF
>14|TRBV7-9|TRBJ2-7|NA|TRBD1
TGTGCCAGCAGGGCAGGACAGGGGGATCAGGAGCAGTACTTC
CASRAGQGDQEQYF
>15|TRBV6-5|TRBJ1-2|NA|TRBD1
TGTGCCAGCAGTTACTCGACAGGGGGCGGCTACGGCTACACCTTC
CASSYSTGGGYGYTF
>15|TRBV5-6|TRBJ2-7|NA|NA
TGTGCCAGCAGCTTGGTCTCTATGCAGAACTACGAGCAGTACTTC
CASSLVSMQNYEQYF
>14|TRBV25-1|TRBJ1-6|NA|TRBD1
TGTGCCAGTGGGGACAGCTCCTATAATTCACCCCTCCACTTT
CASGDSSYNSPLHF
>15|TRBV25-1|TRBJ2-3|NA|NA
TGTGCCAGCAGTGATACTCAGGACAGCACAGATACGCAGTATTTT
CASSDTQDSTDTQYF
>15|TRBV5-1|TRBJ2-2|NA|NA
TGCGCCAGCAGCTTGGCCCTAGTACACACCGGGGAGCTGTTTTTT
CASSLALVHTGELFF
>14|TRBV7-2|TRBJ2-7|NA|NA
TGTGCCAGCAGCTTAGAGTCAGGGAGGAACGAGCAGTACTTC
CASSLESGRNEQYF
>13|TRBV20-1|TRBJ1-1|NA|TRBD1
TGCAGTGCTCCCCTACAGGGGACCACTGAAGCTTTCTTT
CSAPLQGTTEAFF
>16|TRBV2|TRBJ1-2|NA|NA
TGTGCCAGCAGTCCCACTTATGGACAGAAGGGGTTTGGCTACACCTTC
CASSPTYGQKGFGYTF
>12|TRBV12-3/TRBV12-4|TRBJ2-1|NA|TRBD2
TGTGCCAGCAGGCCCCCGGGACTAGTTCAGTTCTTC
CASRPPGLVQFF
>17|TRBV12-3/TRBV12-4|TRBJ2-1|NA|NA
TGTGCCAGCAGTCCCACCGTGGGGGGGCAGCGGAGCAATGAGCAGTTCTTC
CASSPTVGGQRSNEQFF
>16|TRBV7-8|TRBJ2-1|NA|NA
TGTGCCAGCAGCTCCCCCGGGGGGCGGGGGTCCGGGGAGCAGTTCTTC
CASSSPGGRGSGEQFF
>15|TRBV5-1|TRBJ2-6|NA|TRBD2
TGCGCCAGCAGCTGGGCGGGGGTTGGGGCCAACGTCCTGACTTTC
CASSWAGVGANVLTF
>15|TRBV29-1|TRBJ2-3|NA|TRBD1
TGCAGCGTTGAAGGACAGGGGGGCGGAGGAGATACGCAGTATTTT
CSVEGQGGGGDTQYF
>16|TRBV28|TRBJ1-5|NA|NA
TGTGCCAGCAGTTTATTCCCAGATTATAGCAATCAGCCCCAGCATTTT
CASSLFPDYSNQPQHF
>14|TRBV5-4|TRBJ2-2|NA|NA
TGTGCCAGCAGCTATCCGGGGAGCACCGGGGAGCTGTTTTTT
CASSYPGSTGELFF
>13|TRBV5-4|TRBJ2-5|NA|TRBD1
TGTGCCAGCAGCCGGACAGGACTAGAGACCCAGTACTTC
CASSRTGLETQYF
>14|TRBV9|TRBJ2-1|NA|NA
TGTGCCAGCAGCCCCCTTCTGAGTTACAATGAGCAGTTCTTC
CASSPLLSYNEQFF
>14|TRBV29-1|TRBJ1-5|NA|NA
TGCAGCGAGGGGTTAAACAGGCTCAATCAGCCCCAGCATTTT
CSEGLNRLNQPQHF
>12|TRBV12-3/TRBV12-4|TRBJ2-5|once|NA
TGTGCCAGCAGTCGACCGAGGGAGACCCAGTACTTC
CASSRPRETQYF
>14|TRBV7-2|TRBJ2-3|NA|TRBD2
TGTGCCAGCAGAAATAGCGGGGGATCAGATACGCAGTATTTT
CASRNSGGSDTQYF
>14|TRBV5-6|TRBJ2-7|NA|NA
TGTGCCAGCAGCTCTCCGGGGCCCTCCTACGAGCAGTACTTC
CASSSPGPSYEQYF
>12|TRBV30|TRBJ2-3|NA|NA
TGTGCCTGGAGTGTGTATGGGAATACGCAGTATTTT
CAWSVYGNTQYF
>17|TRBV12-3/TRBV12-4|TRBJ2-7|NA|TRBD2
TGTGCCAGCAGTTCCGGACTAGCGTCCACGTCCTTCTACGAGCAGTACTTC
CASSSGLASTSFYEQYF
>14|TRBV12-3/TRBV12-4|TRBJ2-5|NA|NA
TGTGCCAGCAGTTTTCCGGGACCTACAAGGGCCCAGTACTTC
CASSFPGPTRAQYF
>14|TRBV12-3/TRBV12-4|TRBJ1-1|once|NA
TGTGCCAGCAGTTTATGGGGGCGTGGGGCTGAAGCTTTCTTT
CASSLWGRGAEAFF
>13|TRBV11-2|TRBJ2-7|NA|TRBD1
TGTGCCAGCAGCTTTCTTGAGGGGGCGGCCAATTACTTC
CASSFLEGAANYF
>14|TRBV2|TRBJ2-3|NA|NA
TGTGCCAGCAGTGAAGAAATAGGGTCAGATACGCAGTATTTT
CASSEEIGSDTQYF
>15|TRBV18|TRBJ2-1|NA|TRBD2
TGTGCCAGCTCAAGACTAGCGGGGCCATACAATGAGCAGTTCTTC
CASSRLAGPYNEQFF
>13|TRBV20-1|TRBJ1-4|NA|TRBD1
TGCAGTGTAACCGGGACAGGGATTGAAAAACTGTTTTTT
CSVTGTGIEKLFF
>14|TRBV12-3/TRBV12-4|TRBJ1-2|NA|NA
TGTGCCAGCAGTCCGATGACAAGGAACTATGGCTACACCTTC
CASSPMTRNYGYTF
>15|TRBV9|TRBJ2-5|NA|NA
TGTGCCAGCAGCGTAGTACCTGAGGGTTTGGAGACCCAGTACTTC
CASSVVPEGLETQYF
>16|TRBV19|TRBJ2-5|NA|TRBD2
TGTGCCAGTAGTATAAGTCCTAGCGGGGTACAAGAGACCCAGTACTTC
CASSISPSGVQETQYF
>12|TRBV10-3|TRBJ2-3|NA|NA
TGTGCCATCAGTGGAGCCACAGATACGCAGTATTTT
CAISGATDTQYF
>13|TRBV29-1|TRBJ1-2|NA|TRBD1
TGCAGCGCCCAGACAGGGGGCTACTATGGCTACACCTTC
CSAQTGGYYGYTF
>15|TRBV3-1|TRBJ2-7|NA|NA
TGTGCCAGCAGCCCCAATCCCCCAGGCTCCTACGAGCAGTACTTC
CASSPNPPGSYEQYF
>13|TRBV28|TRBJ1-5|NA|NA
TGTGCCAGCAGCGTGGTTCTCAATCAGCCCCAGCATTTT
CASSVVLNQPQHF
>15|TRBV21-1|TRBJ2-7|NA|NA
TGTGCCAGCAGCTCCCCCGGGGCAGGCTCCTACGAGCAGTACTTC
CASSSPGAGSYEQYF
>15|TRBV2|TRBJ2-1|NA|TRBD2
TGTGCCAGCAGTGAAAGCAGCGGGGGATACAATGAGCAGTTCTTC
CASSESSGGYNEQFF
>12|TRBV20-1|TRBJ1-1|once|NA
TGCAGTGCTTTAGAGATGGGCACTGAAGCTTTCTTT
CSALEMGTEAFF
>13|TRBV5-6|TRBJ2-7|NA|NA
TGTGCCAGCAGGCCGGGGGCAGCCTACGAGCAGTACTTC
CASRPGAAYEQYF
>17|TRBV5-1|TRBJ2-5|NA|NA
TGCGCCAGCAGCCCACCTTCGGGGAGTAGCGGAGGGGAGACCCAGTACTTC
CASSPPSGSSGGETQYF
>12|TRBV5-4|TRBJ1-2|NA|NA
TGTGCCAGCACCACAGGTCCTTATGGCTACACCTTC
CASTTGPYGYTF